These 27 T cell receptor beta chains were sequenced from one sample in a study of blood T cell repertoires in COVID-19. Repertoires were generated with immunoSEQ multiplex PCR, while TCRdb's copy carries only in-frame clones and drops some. The table records fewer than 250,000 clones, roughly nine tenths of them present only once. Specimen: peripheral blood. The receptors stem from a man in his sixties with COVID-19, enrolled during active disease.

This chain joins TRBV5-8 and TRBJ2-5, with unresolved D. The CDR3 is 13 amino acids. Trimming took off 4 bases at V and 3 bases at J, with 10 bases between the two ends. CDR1 SGHTS and CDR2 YDEGEE come from the germline V gene. CDR3 DNA: TGTGCCAGCAGCACGCGACTGGAAGAGACCCAGTACTTC. Its translation is CASSTRLEETQYF.

The chain is built from TRBV28 and TRBJ1-1; D unclear. Germline V gene data show CDR1 as MDHEN and CDR2 as SYDVKM. Trimming stripped 5 bases from V and 0 bases from J, with 7 bases between. This CDR3 has 13 residues. The CDR3 DNA reads as TGTGCCAGCAGTCGGCGGATGAACACTGAAGCTTTCTTT. Amino acid sequence: CASSRRMNTEAFF.

The chain recombines TRBV5-1 with TRBJ1-1; no clear D gene. Per the germline V gene, CDR1 is SGHRS and CDR2 is YFSETQ. There are 13 residues in the CDR3. The V gene lost 3 bases and the J gene lost 3 bases, with 9 bases spanning the gap. The CDR3 nucleotides read TGCGCCAGCAGCTCTTCCAGATACACTGAAGCTTTCTTT. Residues: CASSSSRYTEAFF.

The count of this clone is one. The chain couples TRBV18 to TRBJ1-1; D call uncertain. The CDR3 loop spans 14 amino acids. The V and J ends lost 3 bases and 0 bases respectively, with 8 bases between them. The germline V gene has CDR1 KGHSH and CDR2 LQKENI. In DNA form, the CDR3 reads TGTGCCAGCTCACCCAGAGGCTTGAACACTGAAGCTTTCTTT. The encoded protein is CASSPRGLNTEAFF.

This sequence joins TRBV6-6 and TRBJ2-7; D is undetermined. Trimming left V 2 bases short and J 4 bases short, with 9 bases between. The CDR3 loop spans 13 amino acids. Germline V lookup: CDR1 MNHNY, CDR2 SVGAGI (reference sequence). The CDR3 DNA follows: TGTGCCAGCAGTTACCCAGAGACTTACGAGCAGTACTTC. Residues: CASSYPETYEQYF.

This chain links TRBV15 with TRBJ1-5; 7 nucleotides line up with TRBD1. CDR1 and CDR2 from the germline V gene are LNHNV and YYDKDF (reference sequence). The CDR3 runs to 16 residues. V lost 0 bases and J lost 5; bases outside the gene matches: 7. The CDR3, as DNA: TGTGCCACCAGCAGAGAGGGCAGGGGGTTTTATCAGCCCCAGCATTTT. Translating gives CATSREGRGFYQPQHF. The full variable domain, its missing parts supplied by reference TRBV15 and TRBJ1-5, is DAMVIQNPRYQVTQFGKPVTLSCSQTLNHNVMYWYQQKSSQAPKLLFHYYDKDFNNEADTPDNFQSRRPNTSFCFLDIRSPGLGDTAMYLCATSREGRGFYQPQHFGDGTRLSIL.

V gene TRBV7-2 combines with J gene TRBJ2-7; D is unresolved. The germline CDR1 and CDR2 sequences are SGHTA and FQGNSA. The CDR3 is 12 residues long. The V gene lost 5 bases and the J gene lost 1 base, with 6 bases spanning the gap. CDR3 sequence: CASSRYSYEQYF. The CDR3 DNA reads TGTGCCAGCAGCCGCTATTCCTACGAGCAGTACTTC.

In its sample, this clone was seen once. This chain links TRBV5-1 with TRBJ2-7; the match to TRBD1 covers 8 bases. V lost 0 bases to trimming and J lost 0 bases; unmatched junction nucleotides: 2. This CDR3 has 15 amino acids. Germline V gene data show CDR1 as SGHRS and CDR2 as YFSETQ. DNA of the CDR3: TGCGCCAGCAGCTTGGAGGGACAGGCCTCCTACGAGCAGTACTTC. Protein: CASSLEGQASYEQYF.

The rearrangement uses TRBV12-5 and TRBJ2-1, with 9 bases matching TRBD2. CDR3 size: 18 residues. V trimming: 0 bases; J trimming: 4 bases; junction bases outside the gene matches: 10. The V gene's germline CDR1 is LGHNT and CDR2 FRNRAP. The CDR3, as DNA: TGTGCTAGTGGTTTGGTACTATCGCGGGGGGGTTTATACAATGAGCAGTTCTTC. Translating gives CASGLVLSRGGLYNEQFF.

The chain joins TRBV4-1 to TRBJ1-5; D is undetermined. Trimming removed 0 bases at V and 0 bases at J, with 9 bases between. The CDR3 sequence is 16 residues long. Germline loops: CDR1 MGHRA, CDR2 YSYEKL. In DNA, the CDR3 is TGCGCCAGCAGCCAAGATTTCCCAGATAGCAATCAGCCCCAGCATTTT. Its protein is CASSQDFPDSNQPQHF.

This clone occurred once. The chain joins TRBV25-1 to TRBJ2-2; a weak D match, TRBD2 (5 bases). The germline gives CDR1 MGHDK, CDR2 SYGVNS. This CDR3 comprises 15 residues. The V end lost 2 bases, the J end lost 3 bases, and 10 bases lay between the germline ends. The CDR3 spells CASSERGRDTGELFF. CDR3 DNA: TGTGCCAGCAGTGAAAGAGGGCGAGACACCGGGGAGCTGTTTTTT. Based on the CDR3 plus reference TRBV25-1 and TRBJ2-2, the full variable domain is EADIYQTPRYLVIGTGKKITLECSQTMGHDKMYWYQQDPGMELHLIHYSYGVNSTEKGDLSSESTVSRIRTEHFPLTLESARPSHTSQYLCASSERGRDTGELFFGEGSRLTVL.

This chain connects TRBV30 to TRBJ1-2; D is ambiguous. Trimming removed 3 bases from V and 5 bases from J, with 13 bases in between. This CDR3 is 13 amino acids long. Germline assignment: CDR1 GTSNPN and CDR2 SVGIG (reference sequence). CDR3 DNA sequence: TGTGCCTGGAGCTACGGCAACTATTATGGCTACACCTTC. It is translated as CAWSYGNYYGYTF.

Turning to this clone: At the DNA level, this CDR3 is encoded by other sequences in the same sample as well. The V gene is TRBV18, the J gene TRBJ1-5; 8 positions match TRBD1. Per the germline V gene, CDR1 is KGHSH and CDR2 is LQKENI. The CDR3 is 14 residues long. V dropped 3 bases and J dropped 6; count of bases not matched to a gene: 4. The CDR3 protein is CASSPGQGGQPQHF. The CDR3 DNA follows: TGTGCCAGCTCACCCGGACAGGGCGGTCAGCCCCAGCATTTT. Complete variable domain (other parts from reference TRBV18 and TRBJ1-5): NAGVMQNPRHLVRRRGQEARLRCSPMKGHSHVYWYRQLPEEGLKFMVYLQKENIIDESGMPKERFSAEFPKEGPSILRIQQVVRGDSAAYFCASSPGQGGQPQHFGDGTRLSIL.

J is TRBJ1-1 and V is TRBV4-2; unclear D gene. The CDR3 totals 13 residues. Germline assignment: CDR1 LGHNA and CDR2 YNFKEQ. The ends were cut back, 0 bases at V and 5 bases at J, with 7 bases in the middle. This chain's CDR3 is CASSQEGRTEAFF. CDR3 in DNA: TGTGCCAGCAGCCAAGAGGGCCGAACTGAAGCTTTCTTT.

This clone was recorded many times. The chain uses TRBV3-1 (or the pseudogene TRBV3-2) and TRBJ2-2; no clear D gene. V lost 0 bases, J lost 7 bases, and 6 bases lay in between. The CDR3 totals 13 residues. Germline-derived CDR1 and CDR2 are LGHDT and YNNKEL (reference sequence). The CDR3 here is CASSQDIGGELFF. CDR3 DNA sequence: TGTGCCAGCAGCCAAGACATCGGCGGGGAGCTGTTTTTT.

This clone was seen just once. This rearrangement joins TRBV2 to TRBJ2-7, with 9 bases identical to TRBD1. The CDR3 runs 13 residues. Germline values: CDR1 SNHLY, CDR2 FYNNEI. Losses at the gene ends were 5 bases for V and 7 bases for J; bases not matched to a gene: 6. The CDR3 coding sequence is TGTGCCAGCAGTACCGGGACAGGGCAGGAGCAGTACTTC. Its protein is CASSTGTGQEQYF. Supplemented by reference TRBV2 and TRBJ2-7, the full variable domain reads EPEVTQTPSHQVTQMGQEVILRCVPISNHLYFYWYRQILGQKVEFLVSFYNNEISEKSEIFDDQFSVERPDGSNFTLKIRSTKLEDSAMYFCASSTGTGQEQYFGPGTRLTVT.

This rearrangement joins TRBV2 to TRBJ2-2; D is ambiguous. CDR1 and CDR2 from the germline V gene are SNHLY and FYNNEI. V lost 3 bases to trimming and J lost 5 bases, with 10 bases between them. This CDR3 spans 14 amino acids. The CDR3, as DNA: TGTGCCAGCAGTGACGGTGAACCTACCGGGGAGCTGTTTTTT. It encodes CASSDGEPTGELFF.

The rearrangement links TRBV19 to TRBJ1-2; D ambiguous. V dropped 4 bases and J dropped 8 bases, with 14 bases sitting between them. Germline V gene data show CDR1 as LNHDA and CDR2 as SQIVND (reference sequence). The CDR3 spans 13 residues. Here the CDR3 DNA reads TGTGCCAGTAGTAGCGCGAGACATTACGGCTACACCTTC. As protein: CASSSARHYGYTF.

The gene calls are TRBV11-2 and TRBJ2-3; 10 bases map to TRBD2. Germline CDR1 is SGHAT and CDR2 is FQNNGV. The V segment lost 2 bases and the J segment 6 bases; nucleotides outside the gene matches: 11. The CDR3 sequence is 17 residues long. The chain's CDR3 is CASSLWPGLAAGDTQYF. In DNA, the CDR3 is TGTGCCAGCAGCTTATGGCCTGGACTAGCGGCGGGGGATACGCAGTATTTT.

CDR3: CASSQDTGPLSYNEQFF. The CDR3 DNA reads as TGTGCCAGCAGCCAGGACACAGGGCCCCTGTCCTACAATGAGCAGTTCTTC. The V gene is TRBV14, the J gene TRBJ2-1; the D gene is possibly TRBD1 (6 bases). Germline CDR1 is SGHDN and CDR2 is FVKESK. This CDR3 is 17 amino acids long. With 3 bases removed from V and 1 base from J, the gap between germline ends came to 16 bases.

V gene TRBV18 combines with J gene TRBJ1-4; D gene unclear. Trimming took 3 bases from V and 2 from J, leaving 7 bases between them. The CDR3 loop spans 14 amino acids. Germline CDR1 reads KGHSH; CDR2 reads LQKENI. As DNA, the CDR3 is TGTGCCAGCTCACCCGGGATCACTAATGAAAAACTGTTTTTT. Translating gives CASSPGITNEKLFF.

The V gene is TRBV7-9, the J gene TRBJ2-1; D is ambiguous. The CDR3 spans 13 residues. V gave up 11 bases and J gave up 0 bases, with 11 bases separating them. CDR1 and CDR2 from the germline V gene are SEHNR and FQNEAQ (reference sequence). CDR3 loop: CAGHINSYNEQFF. The CDR3 nucleotides are TGTGCCGGGCATATTAACTCCTACAATGAGCAGTTCTTC.

The chain combines TRBV6-1 with TRBJ1-4, with D unresolved. Looked up from germline, CDR1 is MNHNS and CDR2 is SASEGT. V lost 3 bases and J lost 6, with 17 bases in between. This CDR3 region has 16 residues. The CDR3 loop reads CASSENRGVGYEKLFF. For the CDR3, the DNA is TGTGCCAGCAGTGAGAACCGCGGGGTGGGTTATGAAAAACTGTTTTTT.

This chain joins TRBV3-1 (or the pseudogene TRBV3-2) and TRBJ1-2, with D possibly TRBD1 on 6 matching bases. The germline V gene has CDR1 LGHDT and CDR2 YNNKEL (reference sequence). This CDR3 comprises 15 residues. Trimming took 0 bases from V and 4 from J, leaving 12 bases between them. CDR3 in amino acids: CASSQDRRGSYGYTF. The CDR3 DNA reads TGTGCCAGCAGCCAAGATCGCAGGGGATCCTATGGCTACACCTTC.

The chain carries TRBV7-2 and TRBJ2-7; 11 nucleotides line up with TRBD2. With V trimmed by 7 bases and J by 2 bases, 1 base remained unmatched. The CDR3 extends over 13 amino acids. Germline CDR1 SGHTA, CDR2 FQGNSA. CDR3 protein: CASKLAGAYEQYF. DNA of the CDR3: TGTGCCAGCAAACTAGCGGGGGCCTACGAGCAGTACTTC.

The rearrangement links TRBV7-2 to TRBJ2-7; 13 bases map to TRBD2. Germline V CDR1 and CDR2: SGHTA, FQGNSA. Trimming took 5 bases from V and 5 from J; bases not matched to a gene: 6. The CDR3 length is 15 residues. The CDR3: CASSALAGGLHEQYF. Here the CDR3 DNA reads TGTGCCAGCAGCGCACTAGCGGGAGGGCTTCACGAGCAGTACTTC.

The chain recombines TRBV24-1 with TRBJ2-1, with 8 bases aligning to TRBD1. V gave up 2 bases and J gave up 5 bases; unmatched junction bases: 1. The CDR3 sequence is 14 residues long. Germline V CDR1 and CDR2: KGHDR, SFDVKD. The CDR3 loop is CATSDSDRDNEQFF. CDR3 coding DNA: TGTGCCACCAGTGATTCGGACAGGGACAATGAGCAGTTCTTC.